Shown below are 11 T cell receptor beta chains from a single sample sequenced in a study of tumor-infiltrating lymphocytes in primary liver carcinoma. Co-extracted RNA and DNA came from approximately 20-30 mg of unsorted bulk tissue. TCR beta cDNA came from about 0.55 ug total RNA, primed with a constant-region primer. Three-round nested multiplex PCR performed with slightly modified ARM-PCR produced the TCR beta libraries. Researchers ran the first two PCR rounds for ten to eleven cycles each with TRBV1-TRBV30 forward primers and a C-beta reverse primer. Using its own MiXCR run on the multiplex PCR reads, TCRdb lists one record per CDR3 protein. The sample has about 64,000 distinct CDR3 sequences; roughly 70% are singletons. Sequenced sample: liver tumor tissue from sampling region 4. The subset is: tumor region T4, right-lateral pole. Receptors originate from a man in his forties with primary liver carcinoma and hepatitis B virus infection.

Of note for this clonotype: Since a much larger clone is just one base distant, this may be a read error. The J gene is TRBJ1-5, the V gene TRBV2; D ambiguous. Germline CDR1 and CDR2: SNHLY and FYNNEI. This CDR3 is 14 amino acids long. The CDR3 protein is CASIPHGPGQPQNF. CDR3 sequence (DNA): TGTGCCAGCATTCCCCACGGACCGGGTCAGCCCCAGAATTTT. The complete variable domain, with remaining parts taken from reference TRBV2 and TRBJ1-5, reads EPEVTQTPSHQVTQMGQEVILRCVPISNHLYFYWYRQILGQKVEFLVSFYNNEISEKSEIFDDQFSVERPDGSNFTLKIRSTKLEDSAMYFCASIPHGPGQPQNFGDGTRLSIL.

As for this clonotype: This may stem from a read error, because a much larger clone lies one nucleotide away. The chain employs TRBV25-1 and TRBJ2-2, with 11 bases that match TRBD2. The CDR3 contains 16 residues. Germline V gives CDR1 MGHDK, CDR2 SYGVNS. Trimming cost V 5 bases and J 6 bases; bases outside gene matches: 8. CDR3 sequence reads: CASSTLAGGIAGELFF. In DNA form, the CDR3 reads TGTGCCAGCAGTACCTTAGCGGGAGGGATTGCCGGGGAGCTGTTTTTT.

In the case of this clonotype: As the CDR3 is not closed by the conserved phenylalanine or tryptophan, this likely results from a read error. This rearrangement joins TRBV6-2 or TRBV6-3 to TRBJ2-1; no clear D gene. The CDR3 length is 15 residues. Germline assignment: CDR1 MNHEY and CDR2 SVGEGT. The CDR3 nucleotides are TGTGCCAGCAGTTTAATCCCAAGTTCCTACAACGAGCAGTTCATC. Its translation: CASSLIPSSYNEQFI.

Comment on this clonotype: A much larger clone differs by one base, so this may be a read error. J is TRBJ2-5 and V is TRBV29-1; 8 bases align to TRBD2. Germline V lookup: CDR1 SQVTM, CDR2 ANQGSEA. The trim removed 3 bases at V and 6 bases at J, leaving 3 bases unmatched. The CDR3 extends over 12 amino acids. The CDR3 loop reads CSVDIAGKTQYF. In DNA form, the CDR3 reads TGCAGCGTTGACATAGCGGGGAAGACCCAGTACTTC.

A remark on this clonotype: This may be a read error, as it is one base from a much larger clone. The chain couples TRBV5-4 to TRBJ2-2; 7 bases are a match to TRBD2. This CDR3 spans 15 amino acids. The germline CDR1 and CDR2 sequences are SGHNT and YYREEE (reference sequence). The CDR3 nucleotides are TGTGCCAACAGCTGGGACTACTTCAACACCGGGGAGCTGTTTTTT. Translating it yields CANSWDYFNTGELFF.

With respect to this clonotype: The junction does not match germline at one end; this may be a read error. The chain recombines TRBV4-2 with TRBJ2-3; D tentatively fits TRBD1 or TRBD2 (6 bases each). Per the germline V gene, CDR1 is LGHNA and CDR2 is YNFKEQ. This CDR3 is built from 17 residues. The CDR3 spells CASSQEWGATSTDTQYF. For the CDR3, the DNA is TGTGCCAGCAGCCAAGAATGGGGGGCAACTAGCACAGATACGCAATATTTT.

In regard to this clonotype: A much larger clone lies a single base off, so this may be a read error. CDR3: CDSSTGQGQETQYF. CDR3 in DNA: TGTGACAGCAGCACAGGACAGGGGCAAGAGACCCAGTACTTC. This chain uses TRBV5-6 with TRBJ2-5; 9 bases agree with TRBD1. CDR1 is SGHDT, CDR2 YYEEEE, per germline. This CDR3 has 14 amino acids.

Note on this clonotype: At one boundary the junction diverges from the germline segment, which might be a read error. This rearrangement joins TRBV6-2 or TRBV6-3 to TRBJ2-1, with TRBD2 matching over 10 bases. Germline CDR1 reads MNHEY; CDR2 reads SVGEGT. The CDR3 is made up of 15 amino acids. CDR3 DNA: TGTGCCAGTCCTGCGACTAGCGGGCAGTACAATGAGCAGTTCTTT. It encodes CASPATSGQYNEQFF.

The rearrangement uses TRBV4-1 and TRBJ1-1; D perhaps matches TRBD1 (5 bases). The CDR3 totals 13 residues. Looked up from germline, CDR1 is MGHRA and CDR2 is YSYEKL. The germline V and J ends were trimmed by 5 bases and 5 bases, with 12 bases remaining between them. The CDR3 nucleotides are TGCGCCAGCAGCGGGGGTGTGGAGACTGAAGCTTTCTTT. The encoded protein is CASSGGVETEAFF.

There are a few counts of this clonotype. The junction departs from germline at one end; a sequencing error may be responsible. This chain joins TRBV10-1 and TRBJ2-7, with D uncertain. The CDR3 length is 14 residues. In germline, CDR1 is WNHNN, CDR2 SYGVQD (reference sequence). CDR3 protein: CAISEPARPYEQYF. CDR3 bases: TGCGCCATCAGTGAACCAGCAAGACCATACGAGCAGTACTTC.

About this clonotype itself: This likely comes from a read error, as the CDR3 has no conserved phenylalanine or tryptophan at its end. The V call is TRBV7-9, the J call TRBJ2-7, with 7 bases that match TRBD2. The J call is doubtful: the DNA matches TRBJ2-1 better. The CDR3 consists of 14 residues. The germline V gene has CDR1 SEHNR and CDR2 FQNEAQ (reference sequence). The CDR3 reads CASSFQAGIYEQFL. CDR3 nucleotide sequence: TGTGCCAGCAGCTTCCAAGCGGGAATTTACGAGCAGTTCCTC.